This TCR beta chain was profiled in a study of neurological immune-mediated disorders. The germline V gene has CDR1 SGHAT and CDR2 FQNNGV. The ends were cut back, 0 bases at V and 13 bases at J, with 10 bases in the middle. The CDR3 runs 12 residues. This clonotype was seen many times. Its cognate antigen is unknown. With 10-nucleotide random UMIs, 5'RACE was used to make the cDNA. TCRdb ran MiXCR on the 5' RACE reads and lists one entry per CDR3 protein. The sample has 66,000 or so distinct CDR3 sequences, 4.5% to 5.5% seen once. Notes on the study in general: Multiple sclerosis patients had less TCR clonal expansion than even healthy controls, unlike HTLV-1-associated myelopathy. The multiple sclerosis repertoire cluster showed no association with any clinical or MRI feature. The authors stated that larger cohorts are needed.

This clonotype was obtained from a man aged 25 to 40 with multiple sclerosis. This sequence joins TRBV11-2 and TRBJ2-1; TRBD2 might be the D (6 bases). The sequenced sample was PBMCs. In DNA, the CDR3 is TGTGCCAGCAGCTTAGATAGGAGGGCCCAGTTCTTC. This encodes CASSLDRRAQFF.